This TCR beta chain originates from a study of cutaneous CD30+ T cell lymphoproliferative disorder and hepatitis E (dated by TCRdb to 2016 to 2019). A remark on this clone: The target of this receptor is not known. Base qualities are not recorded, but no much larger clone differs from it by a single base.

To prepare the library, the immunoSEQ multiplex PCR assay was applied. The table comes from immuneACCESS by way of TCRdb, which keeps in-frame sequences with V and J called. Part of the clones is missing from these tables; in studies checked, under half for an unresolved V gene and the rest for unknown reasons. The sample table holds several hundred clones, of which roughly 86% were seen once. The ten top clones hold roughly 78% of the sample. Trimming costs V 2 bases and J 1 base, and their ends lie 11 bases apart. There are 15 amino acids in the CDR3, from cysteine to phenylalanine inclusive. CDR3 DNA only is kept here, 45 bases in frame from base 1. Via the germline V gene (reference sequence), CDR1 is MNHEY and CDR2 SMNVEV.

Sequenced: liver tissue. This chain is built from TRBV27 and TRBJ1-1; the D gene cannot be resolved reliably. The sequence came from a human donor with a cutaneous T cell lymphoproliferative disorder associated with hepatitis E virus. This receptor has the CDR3 CASSLNRRGNTEAFF. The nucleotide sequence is TGTGCCAGCAGTTTAAACCGGAGAGGGAACACTGAAGCTTTCTTT.